Below, 6 T cell receptor beta chains from the same sample are listed, as sequenced in a study of Graves' ophthalmopathy and Graves' hyperthyroidism. TCR beta CDR3 amplification used RNA transcripts. First-round RT-PCR used HTBI primers; second-round multiplex PCR followed. In TCRdb, the multiplex PCR reads were re-called with MiXCR into one record per CDR3 protein. The repertoire holds about 390,000 distinct CDR3 sequences, with about a sixth as singletons. Sequencing was done on a sample of peripheral blood. All receptors come from an adult woman with stable Graves' hyperthyroidism.

This clonotype was seen repeatedly, ten times or more. The chain joins TRBV28 to TRBJ2-7; 13 nucleotides agree with TRBD2. CDR1 MDHEN and CDR2 SYDVKM come from the germline V gene. V gave up 5 bases and J gave up 1 base; unmatched junction bases: 8. The CDR3 loop spans 17 amino acids. CDR3: CASSGLAGALYSYEQYF. The CDR3 DNA follows: TGTGCCAGCAGTGGACTAGCGGGAGCTCTGTATTCCTACGAGCAGTACTTC.

At least ten counts were recorded for this clonotype. The rearrangement links TRBV7-9 to TRBJ1-2; possible D gene TRBD1, 5 bases. The CDR3 sequence is 16 residues long. Trimming took 6 bases from V and 6 from J, leaving 23 bases between them. Germline V lookup: CDR1 SEHNR, CDR2 FQNEAQ (reference sequence). CDR3 amino acids: CASRPGTASLKNGYTF. For the CDR3, the DNA is TGTGCCAGCAGACCGGGGACTGCCTCTCTGAAAAATGGCTACACCTTC.

This clonotype was counted at least ten times. The rearrangement links TRBV28 to TRBJ2-5; possible D gene TRBD1, 5 bases. Germline V gives CDR1 MDHEN, CDR2 SYDVKM. V was shortened by 6 bases and J by 3 bases, with 17 bases between the two germline ends. The CDR3 is 15 amino acids. The CDR3 here is CASSPSETAEETQYF. CDR3 sequence (DNA): TGTGCCAGCAGCCCCTCGGAGACAGCAGAAGAGACCCAGTACTTC.

This clonotype was seen at least ten times. The chain uses TRBV24-1 and TRBJ2-2; TRBD2 matches 14 bases. The J segment lost 3 bases and the V segment lost 3 bases, leaving 5 bases of the junction unmatched. Germline V gene lookup returns CDR1 KGHDR and CDR2 SFDVKD. The CDR3 is 18 amino acids. CDR3 nucleotides: TGTGCCACCAGTGATCTTGGGACTAGCGGGGGATACACCGGGGAGCTGTTTTTT. Protein product: CATSDLGTSGGYTGELFF.

This clonotype was seen more than once but under ten times. This chain connects TRBV28 to TRBJ2-7; the D gene is possibly TRBD1 (6 bases). The CDR3 length is 16 residues. Germline lookup yields CDR1 MDHEN and CDR2 SYDVKM. V was shortened by 4 bases and J by 3 bases, with 19 bases between the two germline ends. The CDR3 DNA is TGTGCCAGCAGTTCCCCCAGGGGTGGCGGTCTCTACGAGCAGTACTTC. Protein product: CASSSPRGGGLYEQYF.

This clonotype was counted at least ten times. The chain employs TRBV28 and TRBJ1-5; D not resolved. Germline values: CDR1 MDHEN, CDR2 SYDVKM. V gave up 3 bases and J gave up 7 bases, with 10 bases separating them. The length of the CDR3 is 13 residues. The CDR3 protein is CASSLVLSQPQHF. Written as DNA, the CDR3 is TGTGCCAGCAGTTTGGTACTCAGCCAGCCCCAGCATTTT. Supplemented by reference TRBV28 and TRBJ1-5, the full variable domain reads DVKVTQSSRYLVKRTGEKVFLECVQDMDHENMFWYRQDPGLGLRLIYFSYDVKMKEKGDIPEGYSVSREKKERFSLILESASTNQTSMYLCASSLVLSQPQHFGDGTRLSIL.